This T cell receptor beta chain was recovered during a study of CD8 T cells in Susac syndrome. Trimming stripped 4 bases from V and 6 bases from J, with 14 bases between. Germline V lookup: CDR1 SGHDT, CDR2 YYEEEE. CDR3 size: 14 residues. This clonotype was seen a single time. Its antigen is undetermined. With random hexamers, reverse transcription was performed on roughly 0.45 to 1 ug of RNA. Amplification of the TCR beta CDR3 was carried out by immunoSEQ multiplex PCR, which spanned a total of 54 Vbeta and 13 Jbeta segments. TCRdb processed the immunoSEQ multiplex PCR reads anew with MiXCR; each CDR3 protein has one entry. Of some 150,000 distinct CDR3 sequences in the sample, about 94% are singletons; the top ten hold 0.2% to 0.25%. The TEMRA cells underwent FACS enrichment, while the CD8+ and CD4+ T cells underwent negative isolation. General observations from the study: It was acknowledged in the study that the number of individuals who were included in its TCR sequencing and HLA analysis was relatively small.

This sequence joins TRBV5-6 and TRBJ2-1, with D perhaps TRBD2 (6 bases). Sequencing input: CD8+ T cells from PBMCs. The source of this sequence is a human donor with multiple sclerosis. The CDR3 spells CASSPQAGSNEQFF. CDR3 sequence (DNA): TGTGCCAGCAGCCCCCAGGCGGGGTCCAATGAGCAGTTCTTC.